One sample yielded the 18 T cell receptor beta chains listed below, sequenced in a study of CD8+CD57+ T cells in acquired aplastic anemia. Genomic DNA, the template, was used for profiling of the TCR beta VDJ and CDR3. Each CDR3 protein is one row after TCRdb ran MiXCR on the reads. The sample lists around 150,000 distinct CDR3 sequences, about 70% occurring once. Those patients picked for sequencing had displayed CD8+CD57+ cell expansion on flow cytometry. Material for sequencing was sorted CD4+, CD8+, or CD8+CD57+ T cells (not recorded which) from PBMCs. These receptors came from a human donor with aplastic anemia.

The CDR3 loop reads CATRTSGVDEQFF. As DNA, the CDR3 is TGTGCCACCAGGACTAGCGGGGTGGATGAGCAGTTCTTC. This chain connects TRBV24-1 to TRBJ2-1, with 11 nucleotides matching TRBD2. The junction had 3 bases not matched to a gene; V was cut back by 7 bases and J by 8 bases. The CDR3 is 13 residues long. Germline lookup yields CDR1 KGHDR and CDR2 SFDVKD.

The rearrangement links TRBV2 to TRBJ2-7, with D possibly matching TRBD2 (6 bases). The germline CDR1 and CDR2 sequences are SNHLY and FYNNEI. V was clipped by 7 bases and J by 3 bases, with 7 bases between them. This CDR3 comprises 11 residues. CDR3 protein: CASMGGYEQYF. The CDR3 DNA sequence: TGTGCCAGCATGGGGGGCTACGAGCAGTACTTC.

The genes are TRBV29-1 and TRBJ1-1; 7 bases fit TRBD1. The junction had 4 bases not matched to a gene; V was cut back by 4 bases and J by 8 bases. CDR1 and CDR2 (germline): SQVTM, ANQGSEA. This CDR3 spans 11 amino acids. The CDR3 region is CSVAGGSEAFF. The CDR3 coding sequence is TGCAGCGTTGCAGGGGGATCCGAAGCTTTCTTT.

CDR3 nucleotides: TGTGCCAGCAGCTCTCGAACGGGGCAGTTCTTC. Its translation is CASSSRTGQFF. V is TRBV5-6 and J is TRBJ2-1; D not certain. This CDR3 contains 11 residues. CDR1 and CDR2 from the germline V gene are SGHDT and YYEEEE. With 3 bases removed from V and 12 bases from J, the gap between germline ends came to 10 bases.

This sequence joins TRBV5-6 and TRBJ2-1, with a tentative D call TRBD2 (5 bases). V was trimmed by 2 bases and J by 9 bases, leaving 18 bases between them. This CDR3 is built from 15 residues. Germline values: CDR1 SGHDT, CDR2 YYEEEE. The CDR3 loop reads CASSFEGYYSGEQFF. CDR3 nucleotide sequence: TGTGCCAGCAGCTTTGAGGGATATTATTCAGGTGAGCAGTTCTTC.

This chain connects TRBV6-4 to TRBJ2-5; 14 bases fit TRBD2. Germline CDR1 is MRHNA and CDR2 is SNTAGT. The CDR3 totals 15 residues. The trim removed 6 bases at V and 4 bases at J, leaving 4 bases unmatched. CDR3 in DNA: TGTGCCAGCAGCCAGACTAGCGGGGGGGCAGAGACCCAGTACTTC. Its translation is CASSQTSGGAETQYF.

This clonotype was picked up a small number of times. V gene TRBV7-6 combines with J gene TRBJ2-7; possible D gene TRBD2, 6 bases. In germline, CDR1 is SGHVS, CDR2 FNYEAQ. The CDR3 totals 14 residues. Trimming took off 3 bases at V and 0 bases at J, with 9 bases between the two ends. CDR3 protein: CASSLDGSSYEQYF. For the CDR3, the DNA is TGTGCCAGCAGCTTGGACGGGAGCTCCTACGAGCAGTACTTC.

CDR3 nucleotides: TGCAGCCTCTGGGAAACAGTAGTAAATGGCTACACCTTC. It codes for CSLWETVVNGYTF. The chain recombines TRBV29-1 with TRBJ1-2, with unresolved D. The length of the CDR3 is 13 residues. The V end was cut by 8 bases, the J end by 6 bases, with 19 bases between. The germline CDR1 and CDR2 sequences are SQVTM and ANQGSEA.

There are a few counts of this clonotype. This chain links TRBV7-9 with TRBJ1-5; D is unclear. Germline V CDR1 and CDR2: SEHNR, FQNEAQ (reference sequence). The CDR3 extends over 13 amino acids. The germline V and J ends were trimmed by 2 bases and 2 bases, with 4 bases remaining between them. The CDR3 loop reads CASSLTGNQPQHF. In nucleotides, the CDR3 is TGTGCCAGCAGCTTAACTGGCAATCAGCCCCAGCATTTT.

The V gene is TRBV19, the J gene TRBJ2-3; 9 bases fit TRBD1. Germline-derived CDR1 and CDR2 are LNHDA and SQIVND (reference sequence). The V gene end was trimmed by 8 bases and the J gene end by 3 bases; junction bases not matched to a gene: 15. The CDR3 covers 17 residues. The CDR3: CASDPGQGKGGTDTQYF. CDR3 nucleotides: TGTGCCAGTGATCCGGGACAGGGAAAGGGAGGAACAGATACGCAGTATTTT.

The rearrangement joins TRBV19 to TRBJ2-2; TRBD1 matches 7 bases. CDR3 length: 15 amino acids. With 6 bases clipped from V and 5 bases from J, the junction kept 9 bases outside the gene matches. Germline loops: CDR1 LNHDA, CDR2 SQIVND (reference sequence). As DNA, the CDR3 is TGTGCCAGTAGGCGGCGACAGGGCGATACCGGGGAGCTGTTTTTT. This sequence encodes CASRRRQGDTGELFF. The full variable domain, completed using reference TRBV19 and TRBJ2-2, is DGGITQSPKYLFRKEGQNVTLSCEQNLNHDAMYWYRQDPGQGLRLIYYSQIVNDFQKGDIAEGYSVSREKKESFPLTVTSAQKNPTAFYLCASRRRQGDTGELFFGEGSRLTVL.

The chain couples TRBV7-2 to TRBJ2-3, with TRBD2 identical over 9 bases. J was trimmed by 4 bases and V by 5 bases; bases with no gene match: 10. The germline V gene has CDR1 SGHTA and CDR2 FQGNSA. The CDR3 contains 16 residues. Here the CDR3 DNA reads TGTGCCAGCAGCCGCCCGCGGGAGGGGGGCCCAGATACGCAGTATTTT. Its translation is CASSRPREGGPDTQYF.

The J gene is TRBJ1-2, the V gene TRBV2, with D possibly matching TRBD1 (5 bases). The CDR3 contains 10 residues. Trimming took 6 bases from V and 11 from J, leaving 10 bases between them. CDR1 and CDR2 (germline): SNHLY, FYNNEI. Written as DNA, the CDR3 is TGTGCCAGCAGGGCAGGGAGTTACACCTTC. It is translated as CASRAGSYTF.

This chain uses TRBV11-2 with TRBJ2-1; 7 bases are shared with TRBD2. The CDR3 totals 15 residues. The ends lost 3 bases at V and 6 bases at J; junction bases unmatched: 8. Germline V CDR1 and CDR2: SGHAT, FQNNGV. CDR3 residues: CASSLAGTGGNEQFF. The CDR3 nucleotides are TGTGCCAGCAGCTTGGCCGGGACGGGGGGCAATGAGCAGTTCTTC.

Written as DNA, the CDR3 is TGCAGTGCTAGGGACCAGAGCACAGATACGCAGTATTTT. Residues: CSARDQSTDTQYF. This sequence joins TRBV20-1 and TRBJ2-3; D uncertain. The germline CDR1 and CDR2 sequences are DFQATT and SNEGSKA (reference sequence). CDR3 length: 13 residues. V was shortened by 3 bases and J by 0 bases, with 7 bases between the two germline ends.

This chain uses TRBV4-3 with TRBJ2-7; no reliable D call. V lost 0 bases and J 0 bases, leaving 9 bases between the germline ends. The germline gives CDR1 LGHNA, CDR2 YSLEER. This CDR3 contains 15 residues. Written as DNA, the CDR3 is TGCGCCAGCAGCCAAGATTCGGTGGTCTCCTACGAGCAGTACTTC. Translating gives CASSQDSVVSYEQYF.

V gene TRBV20-1 combines with J gene TRBJ2-7; perhaps TRBD1 as D (6 bases). This CDR3 contains 14 residues. In germline, CDR1 is DFQATT, CDR2 SNEGSKA (reference sequence). The germline V and J ends were trimmed by 6 bases and 3 bases, with 18 bases remaining between them. This CDR3 is CSATGQPGVYEQYF. CDR3 nucleotides: TGCAGTGCGACCGGACAACCAGGGGTCTACGAGCAGTACTTC.

The J gene is TRBJ2-7, the V gene TRBV20-1; the match to TRBD1 covers 11 bases. The CDR3 runs to 14 residues. Trimming took 6 bases from V and 3 from J; bases not matched to a gene: 7. CDR1 and CDR2 from the germline V gene are DFQATT and SNEGSKA (reference sequence). CDR3 sequence reads: CSAKAGQGVYEQYF. The CDR3 DNA reads as TGCAGTGCGAAAGCGGGACAGGGGGTCTACGAGCAGTACTTC.